Below, one TCR beta chain is given with its context. Its antigen is still unknown. Sequencing was performed with immunoSEQ multiplex PCR; in TCRdb, only in-frame clones are kept and a portion is missing. The sample yields roughly 4,200 clones, about 92% seen once. The data originate from a study of T cells and Merkel cell carcinoma outcomes. Whole-study results and caveats: Merkel cell carcinoma outcomes were reportedly predicted by repertoire and T-cell density.

V was trimmed by 4 bases and J by 3 bases, leaving 15 bases between them. The CDR3 sequence is 15 residues long. Germline lookup yields CDR1 SGHNT and CDR2 YYREEE (reference sequence). This receptor was identified in a human donor with Merkel cell carcinoma. Sequenced sample: tumor tissue from Merkel cell carcinoma. This chain uses TRBV5-4 with TRBJ2-3; a weak D match, TRBD2 (7 bases). The CDR3 loop reads CASSLAGGRTDTQYF. As DNA, the CDR3 is TGTGCCAGCAGCCTGGCCGGGGGGCGAACAGATACGCAGTATTTT.